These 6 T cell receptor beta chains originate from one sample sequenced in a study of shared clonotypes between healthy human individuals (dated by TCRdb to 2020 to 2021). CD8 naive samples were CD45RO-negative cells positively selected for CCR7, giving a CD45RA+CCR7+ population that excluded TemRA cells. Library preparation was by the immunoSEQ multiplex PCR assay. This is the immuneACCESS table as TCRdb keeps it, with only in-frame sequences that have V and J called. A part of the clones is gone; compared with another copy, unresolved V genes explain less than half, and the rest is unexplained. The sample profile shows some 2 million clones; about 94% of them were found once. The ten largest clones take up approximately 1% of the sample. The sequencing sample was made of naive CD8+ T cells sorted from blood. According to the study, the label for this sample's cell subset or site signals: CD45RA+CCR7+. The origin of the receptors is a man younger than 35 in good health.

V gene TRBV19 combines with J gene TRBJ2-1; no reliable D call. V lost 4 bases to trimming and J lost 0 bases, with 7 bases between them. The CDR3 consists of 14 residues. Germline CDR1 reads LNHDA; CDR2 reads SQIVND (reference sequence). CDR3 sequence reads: CASSKYSSYNEQFF. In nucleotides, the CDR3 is TGTGCCAGTAGTAAGTATTCCTCCTACAATGAGCAGTTCTTC. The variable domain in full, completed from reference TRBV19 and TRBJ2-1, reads DGGITQSPKYLFRKEGQNVTLSCEQNLNHDAMYWYRQDPGQGLRLIYYSQIVNDFQKGDIAEGYSVSREKKESFPLTVTSAQKNPTAFYLCASSKYSSYNEQFFGPGTRLTVL.

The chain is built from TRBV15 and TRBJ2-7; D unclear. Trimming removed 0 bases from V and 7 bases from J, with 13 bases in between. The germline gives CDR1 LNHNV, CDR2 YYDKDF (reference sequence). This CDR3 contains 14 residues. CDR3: CATSRDLSSVEQYF. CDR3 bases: TGTGCCACCAGCAGAGATCTATCCTCAGTTGAGCAGTACTTC.

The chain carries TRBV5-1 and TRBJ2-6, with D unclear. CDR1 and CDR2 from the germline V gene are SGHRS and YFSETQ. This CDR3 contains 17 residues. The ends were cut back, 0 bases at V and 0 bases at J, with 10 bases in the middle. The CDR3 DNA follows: TGCGCCAGCAGCTTGGAGACAAGGGTCTCTGGGGCCAACGTCCTGACTTTC. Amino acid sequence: CASSLETRVSGANVLTF.

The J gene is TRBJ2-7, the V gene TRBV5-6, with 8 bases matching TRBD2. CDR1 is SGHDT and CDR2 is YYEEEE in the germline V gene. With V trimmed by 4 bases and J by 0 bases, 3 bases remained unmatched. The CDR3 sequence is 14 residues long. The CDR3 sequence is CASSQSGSSYEQYF. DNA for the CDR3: TGTGCCAGCAGCCAGAGCGGGAGCTCCTACGAGCAGTACTTC.

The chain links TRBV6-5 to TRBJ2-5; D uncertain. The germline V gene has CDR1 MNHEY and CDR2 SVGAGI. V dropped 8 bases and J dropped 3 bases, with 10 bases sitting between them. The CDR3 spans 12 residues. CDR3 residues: CASHDGEETQYF. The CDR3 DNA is TGTGCCAGCCATGACGGCGAAGAGACCCAGTACTTC.

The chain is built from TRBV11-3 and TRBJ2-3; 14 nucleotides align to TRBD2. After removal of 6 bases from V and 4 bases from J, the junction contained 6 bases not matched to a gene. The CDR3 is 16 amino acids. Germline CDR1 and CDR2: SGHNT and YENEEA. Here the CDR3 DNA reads TGTGCCAGCAGTTCAACGACTAGCGGGGGGGCAGATACGCAGTATTTT. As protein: CASSSTTSGGADTQYF.